The 2 T cell receptor beta chains below come from one sample, sequenced in a study of T cells in Graves' hyperthyroidism and ophthalmopathy. Amplified TCR beta CDR3 regions came from RNA transcripts. In the first-round RT-PCR of the TCR CDR3, the HTBI primer set was used. TCRdb fed the multiplex PCR reads into MiXCR, producing one record per CDR3 protein. In the table there are about 560,000 distinct CDR3 sequences, 13% to 15% of which are singletons. Sequencing was carried out using blood. The source of these receptors is a middle-aged woman with Graves' hyperthyroidism.

This clonotype was picked up many times. This rearrangement joins TRBV3-1 to TRBJ2-1; D is unresolved. The V end was cut by 0 bases, the J end by 7 bases, with 7 bases between. CDR3 length equals 13 residues. The germline gives CDR1 LGHDT, CDR2 YNNKEL (reference sequence). CDR3 in DNA: TGTGCCAGCAGCCAAGATAAGTGGAATGAGCAGTTCTTC. This encodes CASSQDKWNEQFF.

This clonotype was seen at least ten times. This chain links TRBV24-1 with TRBJ2-3, with D perhaps matching TRBD2 (5 bases). Germline CDR1 and CDR2: KGHDR and SFDVKD. Trimming stripped 4 bases from V and 6 bases from J, with 13 bases between. The length of the CDR3 is 14 residues. The CDR3 coding sequence is TGTGCCACCAGTGACCCAGGAGGAGCCGATACGCAGTATTTT. This gives the protein CATSDPGGADTQYF.